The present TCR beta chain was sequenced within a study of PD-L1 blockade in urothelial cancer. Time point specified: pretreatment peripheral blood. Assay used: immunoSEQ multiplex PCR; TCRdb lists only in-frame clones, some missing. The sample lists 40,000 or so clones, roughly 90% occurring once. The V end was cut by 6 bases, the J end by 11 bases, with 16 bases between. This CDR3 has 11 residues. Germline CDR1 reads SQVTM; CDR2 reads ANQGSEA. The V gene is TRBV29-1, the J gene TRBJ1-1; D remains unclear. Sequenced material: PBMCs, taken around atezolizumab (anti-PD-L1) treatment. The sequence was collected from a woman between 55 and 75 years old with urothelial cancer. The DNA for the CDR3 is TGCAGCGTGTTTAGGAACACGGAGGCTTTCTTT. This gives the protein CSVFRNTEAFF.